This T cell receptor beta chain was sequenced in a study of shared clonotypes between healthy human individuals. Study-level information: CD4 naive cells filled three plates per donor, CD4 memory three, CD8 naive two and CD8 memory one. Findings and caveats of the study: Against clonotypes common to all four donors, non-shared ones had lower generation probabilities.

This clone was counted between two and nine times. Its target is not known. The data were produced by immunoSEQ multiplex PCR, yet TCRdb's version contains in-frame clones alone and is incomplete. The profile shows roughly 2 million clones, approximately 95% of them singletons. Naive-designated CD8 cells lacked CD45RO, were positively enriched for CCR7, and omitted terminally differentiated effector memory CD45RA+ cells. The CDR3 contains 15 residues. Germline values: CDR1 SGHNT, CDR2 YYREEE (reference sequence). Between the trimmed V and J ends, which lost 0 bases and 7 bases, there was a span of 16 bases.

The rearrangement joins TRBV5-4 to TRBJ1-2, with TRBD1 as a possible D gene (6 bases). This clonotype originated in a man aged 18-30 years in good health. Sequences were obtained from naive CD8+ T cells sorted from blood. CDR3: CASSLVSGVIGGYTF. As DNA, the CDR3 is TGTGCCAGCAGCTTGGTATCAGGGGTGATTGGTGGCTACACCTTC.